This paragraph reports one T cell receptor (beta chain). Sequencing used immunoSEQ multiplex PCR; TCRdb keeps in-frame clones, though not all of them. The repertoire holds tens of thousands of clones, with about 89% as singletons. This sample is part of a study of identifying expanded T cells in peripheral blood. Material: blood. This clonotype originated in a person aged 18 to 75 in good health.

In DNA, the CDR3 is TGTGCCAGCAGTTCCCTTTTCGCGGGGGGCACAGATACGCAGTATTTT. This gives the protein CASSSLFAGGTDTQYF. This sequence joins TRBV27 and TRBJ2-3; TRBD2 agrees at 7 bases. Trimming at V came to 4 bases and at J to 1 base, leaving 8 bases not matched to a gene. CDR3 size: 16 residues. From germline, CDR1 is MNHEY and CDR2 SMNVEV (reference sequence).